This entry is about one T cell receptor (beta chain). As yet, its antigen is unknown. Trimming removed 1 base from V and 8 bases from J; junction bases left unmatched: 7. The CDR3 sequence is 15 residues long. The germline gives CDR1 LGHNA, CDR2 YNFKEQ. The data are from a study of PD-1 blockade in classical Hodgkin lymphoma. Study results and caveats: Nothing has yet pinned down what causes the repertoire differences, possibly disease activity or prior therapy. There was a significant rise in CD4+ TCR diversity by C4D1, with no such rise for CD8+. Complete responders entered with baseline diversity on par with newly diagnosed patients, the results showed.

Produced via immunoSEQ multiplex PCR; TCRdb's table is partial and in-frame only. The profile shows over 20,000 clones, more than 75% of them singletons. Every patient experienced relapse after autologous stem cell transplantation, and brentuximab vedotin exposure varied. Classification of best responses gave complete response, partial response or progressive disease. The TCR sequence derives from a human donor with classical Hodgkin lymphoma. The chain joins TRBV4-2 to TRBJ1-4; 7 bases are a match to TRBD1. The specimen was peripheral blood mononuclear cells (PBMCs), collected at baseline. CDR3 sequence: CASSQATGVGEKLFF. CDR3 DNA: TGTGCCAGCAGCCAAGCAACAGGGGTTGGGGAAAAACTGTTTTTT.